This TCR beta chain was recorded in a study of blood T cell repertoires in COVID-19. Germline assignment: CDR1 SGHAT and CDR2 FQNNGV. The ends were cut back, 1 base at V and 2 bases at J, with 8 bases in the middle. The CDR3 loop spans 14 amino acids. Study processing details: From reference gene primer amplification, estimates of nucleated cell counts were derived. Sequencing was performed with immunoSEQ multiplex PCR; in TCRdb, only in-frame clones are kept and a portion is missing. Clone size and V and J calls were adopted from that table, with D and trimming inferred from the DNA. This sample has some 200,000 clones, with around nine tenths found just once.

Sequencing used peripheral blood. The receptor comes from a man aged 18 to 30 with active or convalescent COVID-19. This chain connects TRBV11-2 to TRBJ2-5; D unclear. The CDR3 here is CASSLGHTQETQYF. CDR3 nucleotides: TGTGCCAGCAGCTTAGGGCACACACAAGAGACCCAGTACTTC.